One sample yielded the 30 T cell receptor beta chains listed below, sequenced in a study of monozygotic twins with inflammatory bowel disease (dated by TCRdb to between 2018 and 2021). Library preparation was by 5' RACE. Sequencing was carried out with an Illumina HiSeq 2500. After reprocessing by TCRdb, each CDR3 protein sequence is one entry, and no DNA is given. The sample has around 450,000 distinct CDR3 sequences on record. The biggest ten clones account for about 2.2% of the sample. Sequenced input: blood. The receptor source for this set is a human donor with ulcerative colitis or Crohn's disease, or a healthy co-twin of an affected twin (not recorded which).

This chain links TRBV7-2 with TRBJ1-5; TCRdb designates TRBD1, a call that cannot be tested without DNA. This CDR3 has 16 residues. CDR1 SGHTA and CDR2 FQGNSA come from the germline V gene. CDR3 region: CASSYTRPTGNQPQHF.

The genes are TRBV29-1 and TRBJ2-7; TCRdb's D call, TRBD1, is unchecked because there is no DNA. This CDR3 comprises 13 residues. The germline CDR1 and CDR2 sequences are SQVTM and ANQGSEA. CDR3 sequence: CSVRDISSYEQYF.

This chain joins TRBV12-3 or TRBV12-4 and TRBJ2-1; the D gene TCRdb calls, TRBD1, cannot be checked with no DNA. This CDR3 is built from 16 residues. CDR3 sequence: CASSLRSGTPYNEQFF.

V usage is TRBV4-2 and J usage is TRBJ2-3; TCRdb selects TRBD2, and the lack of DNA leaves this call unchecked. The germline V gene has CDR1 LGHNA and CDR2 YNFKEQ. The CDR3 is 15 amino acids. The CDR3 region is CASSLGGPAEDTQYF.

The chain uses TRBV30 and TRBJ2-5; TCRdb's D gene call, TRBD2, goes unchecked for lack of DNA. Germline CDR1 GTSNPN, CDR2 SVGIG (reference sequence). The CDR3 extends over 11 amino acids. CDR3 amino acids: CAWRGDETQYF.

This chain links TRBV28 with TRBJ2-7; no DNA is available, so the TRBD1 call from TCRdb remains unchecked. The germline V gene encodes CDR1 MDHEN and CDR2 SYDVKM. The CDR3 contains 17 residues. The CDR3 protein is CASSLSNTGQGANEQYF.

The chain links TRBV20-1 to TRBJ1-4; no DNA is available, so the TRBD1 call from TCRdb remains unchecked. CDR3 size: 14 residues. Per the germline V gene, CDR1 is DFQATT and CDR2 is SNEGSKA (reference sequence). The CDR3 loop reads CSARPLGDLEKLFF.

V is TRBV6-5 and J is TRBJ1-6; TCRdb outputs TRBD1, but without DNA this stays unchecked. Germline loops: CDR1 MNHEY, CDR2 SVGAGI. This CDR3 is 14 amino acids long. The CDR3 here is CASSYGPVNSPLHF.

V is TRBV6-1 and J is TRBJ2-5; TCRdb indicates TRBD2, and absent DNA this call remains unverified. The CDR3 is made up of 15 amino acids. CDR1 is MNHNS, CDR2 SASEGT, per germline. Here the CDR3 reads CASSPSGLAEETQYF.

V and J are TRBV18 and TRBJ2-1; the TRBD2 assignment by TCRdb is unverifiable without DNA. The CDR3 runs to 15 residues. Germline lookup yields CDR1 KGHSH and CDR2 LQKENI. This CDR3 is CASSPLAGGPDEQFF.

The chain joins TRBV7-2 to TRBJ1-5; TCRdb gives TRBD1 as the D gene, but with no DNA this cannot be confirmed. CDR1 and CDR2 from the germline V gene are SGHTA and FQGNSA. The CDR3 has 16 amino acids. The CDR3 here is CASSSGSQGRGQPQHF.

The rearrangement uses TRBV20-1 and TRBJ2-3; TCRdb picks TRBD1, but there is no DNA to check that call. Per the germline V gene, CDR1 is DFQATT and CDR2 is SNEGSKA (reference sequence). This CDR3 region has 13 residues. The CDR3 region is CSAPGPITDTQYF.

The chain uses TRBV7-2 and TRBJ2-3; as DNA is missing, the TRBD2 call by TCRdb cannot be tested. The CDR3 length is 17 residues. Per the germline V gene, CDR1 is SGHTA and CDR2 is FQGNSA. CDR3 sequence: CASSLAPSGSLTDTQYF.

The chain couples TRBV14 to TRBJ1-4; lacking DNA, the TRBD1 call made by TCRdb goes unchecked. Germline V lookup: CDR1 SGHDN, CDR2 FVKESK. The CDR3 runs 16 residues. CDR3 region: CASSHPRGPTNEKLFF.

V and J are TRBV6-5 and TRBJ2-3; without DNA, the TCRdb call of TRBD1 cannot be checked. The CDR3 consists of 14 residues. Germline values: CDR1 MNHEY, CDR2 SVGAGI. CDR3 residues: CASSSKTGGDTQYF.

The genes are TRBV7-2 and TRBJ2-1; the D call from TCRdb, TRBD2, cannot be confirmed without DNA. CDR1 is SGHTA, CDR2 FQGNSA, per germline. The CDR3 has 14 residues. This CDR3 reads CASSQGLAINEQFF.

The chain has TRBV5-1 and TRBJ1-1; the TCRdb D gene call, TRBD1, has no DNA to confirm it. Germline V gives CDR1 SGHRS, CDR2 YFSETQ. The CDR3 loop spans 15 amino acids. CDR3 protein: CASSLQQQGNTEAFF.

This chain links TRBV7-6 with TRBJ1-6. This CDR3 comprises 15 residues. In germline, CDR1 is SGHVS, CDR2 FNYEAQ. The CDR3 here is CASSLVRGLNSPLHF.

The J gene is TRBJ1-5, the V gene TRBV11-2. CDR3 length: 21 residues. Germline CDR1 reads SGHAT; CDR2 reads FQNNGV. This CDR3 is CASSLFPALGNGGDSNQPQHF.

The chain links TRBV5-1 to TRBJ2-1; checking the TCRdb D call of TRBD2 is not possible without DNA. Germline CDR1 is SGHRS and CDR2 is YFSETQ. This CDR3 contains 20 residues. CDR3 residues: CASSLSRTSGGVSSYNEQFF.

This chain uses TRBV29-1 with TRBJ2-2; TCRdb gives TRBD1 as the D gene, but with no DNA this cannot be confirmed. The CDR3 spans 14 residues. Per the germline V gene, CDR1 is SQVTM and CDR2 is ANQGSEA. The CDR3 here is CSVDHRGNTGELFF.

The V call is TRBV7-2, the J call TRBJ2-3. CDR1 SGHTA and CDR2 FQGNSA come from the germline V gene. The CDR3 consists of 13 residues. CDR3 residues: CASSSLSGDTQYF.

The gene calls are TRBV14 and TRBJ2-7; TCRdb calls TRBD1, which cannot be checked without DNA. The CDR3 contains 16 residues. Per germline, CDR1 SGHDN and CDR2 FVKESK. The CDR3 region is CASSQIGTGGYHEQYF. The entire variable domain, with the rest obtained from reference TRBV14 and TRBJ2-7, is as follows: EAGVTQFPSHSVIEKGQTVTLRCDPISGHDNLYWYRRVMGKEIKFLLHFVKESKQDESGMPNNRFLAERTGGTYSTLKVQPAELEDSGVYFCASSQIGTGGYHEQYFGPGTRLTVT.

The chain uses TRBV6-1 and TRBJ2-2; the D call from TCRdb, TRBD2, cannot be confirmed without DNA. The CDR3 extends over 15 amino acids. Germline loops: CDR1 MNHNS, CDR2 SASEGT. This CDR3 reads CAGTSGGAGTGELFF.

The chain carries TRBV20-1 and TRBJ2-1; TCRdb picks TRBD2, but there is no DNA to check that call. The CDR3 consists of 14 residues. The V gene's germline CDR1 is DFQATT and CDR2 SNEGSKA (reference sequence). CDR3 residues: CSASGPGGYNEQFF.

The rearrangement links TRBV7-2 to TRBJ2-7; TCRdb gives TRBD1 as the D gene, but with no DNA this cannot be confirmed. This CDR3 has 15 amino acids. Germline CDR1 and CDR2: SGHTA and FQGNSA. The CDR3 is CASSLDVWGAYEQYF.

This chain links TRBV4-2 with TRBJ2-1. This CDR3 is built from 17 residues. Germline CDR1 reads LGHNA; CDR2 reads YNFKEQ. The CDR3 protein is CASSQDPGGSSYNEQFF.

The CDR3 is CASSFNQYQETQYF. The chain is built from TRBV7-6 and TRBJ2-5. Germline V gene lookup returns CDR1 SGHVS and CDR2 FNYEAQ. The CDR3 spans 14 residues.

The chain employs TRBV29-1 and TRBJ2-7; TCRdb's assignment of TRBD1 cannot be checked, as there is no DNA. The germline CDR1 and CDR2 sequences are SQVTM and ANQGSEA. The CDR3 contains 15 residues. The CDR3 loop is CSVVFWDRGTYEQYF.

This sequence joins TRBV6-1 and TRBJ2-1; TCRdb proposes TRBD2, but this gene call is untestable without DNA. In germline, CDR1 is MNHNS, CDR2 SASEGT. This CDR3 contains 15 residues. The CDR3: CASSVTSGGANEQFF.